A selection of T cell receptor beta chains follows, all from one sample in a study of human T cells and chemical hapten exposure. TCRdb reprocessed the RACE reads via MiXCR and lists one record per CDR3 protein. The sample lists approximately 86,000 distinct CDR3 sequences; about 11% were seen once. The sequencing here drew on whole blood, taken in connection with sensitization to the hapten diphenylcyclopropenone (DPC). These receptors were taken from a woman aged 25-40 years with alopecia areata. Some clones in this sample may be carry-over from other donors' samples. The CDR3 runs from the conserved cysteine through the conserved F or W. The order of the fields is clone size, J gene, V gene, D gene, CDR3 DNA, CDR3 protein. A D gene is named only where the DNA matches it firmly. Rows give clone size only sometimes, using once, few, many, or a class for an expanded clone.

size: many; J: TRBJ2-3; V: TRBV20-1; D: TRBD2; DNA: TGCAGTGCTGCCGGGGGGGGCCCAGATACGCAGTATTTT; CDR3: CSAAGGGPDTQYF
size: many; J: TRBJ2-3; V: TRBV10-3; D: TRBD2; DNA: TGTGCCATCAGTGGACTAGCGGGAGGGATAGATACGCAGTATTTT; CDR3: CAISGLAGGIDTQYF
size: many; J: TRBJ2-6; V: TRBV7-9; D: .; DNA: TGTGCCAGCAGCCACAGGGCCTCTGGGGCCAACGTCCTGACTTTC; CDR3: CASSHRASGANVLTF
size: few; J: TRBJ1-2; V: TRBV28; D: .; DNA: TGTGCCAGCAGGGGGACAAATAACTATGGCTACACCTTC; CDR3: CASRGTNNYGYTF
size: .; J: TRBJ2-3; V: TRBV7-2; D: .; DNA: TGTGCCAGCAGCCCCCCAGGACTACGATCGTTAGATACGCAGTATTTT; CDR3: CASSPPGLRSLDTQYF
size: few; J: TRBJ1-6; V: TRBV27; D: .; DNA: TGTGCCAGCAGCCGAGAATATAATTCACCCCTCCACTTT; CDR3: CASSREYNSPLHF
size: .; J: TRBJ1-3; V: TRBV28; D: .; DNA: TGTGCCAGCAGTTTTTTAGGGCGGGGAAACACCATATATTTT; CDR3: CASSFLGRGNTIYF
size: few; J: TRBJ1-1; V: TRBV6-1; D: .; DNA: TGTGCCAGCAGTAAAAACGGAGGATTGAACACTGAAGCTTTCTTT; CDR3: CASSKNGGLNTEAFF
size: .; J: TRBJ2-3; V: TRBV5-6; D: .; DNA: TGTGCCATCGGACCGGCGGGGCAATCACAGACAAACGAAGATACGCAGTATTTT; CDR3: CAIGPAGQSQTNEDTQYF
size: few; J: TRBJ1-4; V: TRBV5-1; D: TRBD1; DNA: TGCGCCAGCAGCTTGGAAGGGACAGGGAATGAAAAACTGTTTTTT; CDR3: CASSLEGTGNEKLFF
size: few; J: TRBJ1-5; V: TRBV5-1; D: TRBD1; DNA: TGCGCCAGCAGCTTGTACAGGGGACCTTGGCATTTT; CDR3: CASSLYRGPWHF
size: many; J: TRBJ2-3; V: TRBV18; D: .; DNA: TGTGCCAGCTCTCTCAGACAGGGACTCAGGGCAGATACGCAGTATTTT; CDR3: CASSLRQGLRADTQYF
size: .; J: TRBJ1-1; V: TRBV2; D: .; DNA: TGTGCCAGCAGTGATGTTGGGGGTAACACTGAAGCTTTCTTT; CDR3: CASSDVGGNTEAFF
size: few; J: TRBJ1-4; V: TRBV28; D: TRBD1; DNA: TGTGCCAGCAGTTACCCCAGGGGGGCAACTAATGAAAAACTGTTTTTT; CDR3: CASSYPRGATNEKLFF
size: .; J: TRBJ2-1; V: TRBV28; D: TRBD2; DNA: TGTGCCAGCACATTAGCGGGAGGCTACACTGAGCAGTTCTTC; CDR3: CASTLAGGYTEQFF
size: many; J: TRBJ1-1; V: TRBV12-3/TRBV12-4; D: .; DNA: TGTGCCAGCAGTTTAAATCTGAACACTGAAGCTTTCTTT; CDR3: CASSLNLNTEAFF
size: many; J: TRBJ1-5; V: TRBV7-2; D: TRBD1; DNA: TGTGCCAGCAGCTACAGGGGAGAGCAGCCCCAGCATTTT; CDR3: CASSYRGEQPQHF
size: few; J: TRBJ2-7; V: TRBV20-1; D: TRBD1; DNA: TGCAGTGCTAGAGAGGGACAGCTTAGCTCCTACGAGCAGTACTTC; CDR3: CSAREGQLSSYEQYF
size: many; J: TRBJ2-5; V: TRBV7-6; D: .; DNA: TGTGCCAGCAGTTTTGGAACAGGGAGGTCAAAGACCCAGTACTTC; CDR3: CASSFGTGRSKTQYF
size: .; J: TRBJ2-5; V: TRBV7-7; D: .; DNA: TGTGCTAGCAGCGCCAGCGGGTATCAAGAGACCCAGTACTTC; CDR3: CASSASGYQETQYF
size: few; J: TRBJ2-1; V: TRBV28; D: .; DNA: TGTGCCAGCAGTTTAAGGGGGAGCTGGCAAAATGAGCAGTTCTTC; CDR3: CASSLRGSWQNEQFF
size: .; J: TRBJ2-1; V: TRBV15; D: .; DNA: TGTGCCACCAGCAGAGTACGGAGGGGGATCTACAATGAGCAGTTCTTC; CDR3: CATSRVRRGIYNEQFF
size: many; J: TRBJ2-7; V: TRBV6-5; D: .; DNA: TGTGCCAGCAGTCCTACCGGAGGCCCCTACGAGCAGTACTTC; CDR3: CASSPTGGPYEQYF
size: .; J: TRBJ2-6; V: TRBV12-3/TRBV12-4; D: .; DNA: TGTGCCAGCAGCATCCATGGAACCGGGGCCAACGTCCTGACTTTC; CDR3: CASSIHGTGANVLTF
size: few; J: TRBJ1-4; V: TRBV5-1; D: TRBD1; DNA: TGCGCCAGCAGCTTGGGGTCGACAGGGATTAATGAAAAACTGTTTTTT; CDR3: CASSLGSTGINEKLFF